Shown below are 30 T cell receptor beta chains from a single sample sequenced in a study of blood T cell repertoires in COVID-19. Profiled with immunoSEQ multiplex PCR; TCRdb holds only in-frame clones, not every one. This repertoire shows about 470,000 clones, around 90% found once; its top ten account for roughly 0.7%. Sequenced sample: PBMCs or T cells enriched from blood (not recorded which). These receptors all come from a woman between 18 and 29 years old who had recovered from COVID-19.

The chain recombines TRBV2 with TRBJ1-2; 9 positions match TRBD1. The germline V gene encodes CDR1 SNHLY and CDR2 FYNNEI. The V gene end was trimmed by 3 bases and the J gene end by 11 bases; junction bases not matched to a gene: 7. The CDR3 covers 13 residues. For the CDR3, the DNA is TGTGCCAGCAGTGATTGGGGACAGGGATCATACACCTTC. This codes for CASSDWGQGSYTF.

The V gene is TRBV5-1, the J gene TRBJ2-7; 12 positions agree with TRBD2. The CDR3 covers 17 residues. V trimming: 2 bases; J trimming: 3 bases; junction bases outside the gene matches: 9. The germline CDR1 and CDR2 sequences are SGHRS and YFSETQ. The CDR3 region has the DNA TGCGCCAGCAGCTTACCCCGACTAGCGGGGGTCGGCTACGAGCAGTACTTC. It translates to CASSLPRLAGVGYEQYF. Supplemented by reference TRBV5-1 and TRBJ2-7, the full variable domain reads KAGVTQTPRYLIKTRGQQVTLSCSPISGHRSVSWYQQTPGQGLQFLFEYFSETQRNKGNFPGRFSGRQFSNSRSEMNVSTLELGDSALYLCASSLPRLAGVGYEQYFGPGTRLTVT.

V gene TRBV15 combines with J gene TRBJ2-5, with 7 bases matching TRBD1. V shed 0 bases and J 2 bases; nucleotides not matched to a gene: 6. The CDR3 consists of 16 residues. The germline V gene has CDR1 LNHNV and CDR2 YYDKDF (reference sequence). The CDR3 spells CATSRDPGTAQETQYF. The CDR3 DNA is TGTGCCACCAGCAGAGATCCCGGGACAGCACAAGAGACCCAGTACTTC. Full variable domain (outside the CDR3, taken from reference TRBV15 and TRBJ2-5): DAMVIQNPRYQVTQFGKPVTLSCSQTLNHNVMYWYQQKSSQAPKLLFHYYDKDFNNEADTPDNFQSRRPNTSFCFLDIRSPGLGDTAMYLCATSRDPGTAQETQYFGPGTRLLVL.

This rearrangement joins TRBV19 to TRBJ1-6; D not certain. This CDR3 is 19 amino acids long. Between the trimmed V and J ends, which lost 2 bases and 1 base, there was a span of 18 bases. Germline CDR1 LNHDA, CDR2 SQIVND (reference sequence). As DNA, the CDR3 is TGTGCCAGTAGTATATTGCTGGACGGGAAAGGGTCCTATAATTCACCCCTCCACTTT. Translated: CASSILLDGKGSYNSPLHF.

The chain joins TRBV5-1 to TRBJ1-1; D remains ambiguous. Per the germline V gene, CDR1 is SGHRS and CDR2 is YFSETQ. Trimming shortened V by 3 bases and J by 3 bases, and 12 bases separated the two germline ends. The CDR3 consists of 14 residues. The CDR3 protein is CASSSDGRDTEAFF. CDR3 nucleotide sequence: TGCGCCAGCAGCTCAGACGGGAGGGACACTGAAGCTTTCTTT.

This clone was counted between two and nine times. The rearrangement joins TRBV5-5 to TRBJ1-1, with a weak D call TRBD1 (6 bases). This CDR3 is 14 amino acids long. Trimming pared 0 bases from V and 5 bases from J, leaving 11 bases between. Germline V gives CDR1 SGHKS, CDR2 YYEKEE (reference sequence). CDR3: CASSLVRGGTEAFF. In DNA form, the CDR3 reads TGTGCCAGCAGCTTGGTGAGGGGGGGAACTGAAGCTTTCTTT.

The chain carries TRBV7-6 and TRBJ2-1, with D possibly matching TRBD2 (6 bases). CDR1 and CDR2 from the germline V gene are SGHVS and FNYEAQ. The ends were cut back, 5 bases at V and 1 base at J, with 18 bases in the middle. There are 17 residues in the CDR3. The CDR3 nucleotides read TGTGCCAGCAGCGCGTCCCCCGGGGGATTTTCCTACAATGAGCAGTTCTTC. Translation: CASSASPGGFSYNEQFF.

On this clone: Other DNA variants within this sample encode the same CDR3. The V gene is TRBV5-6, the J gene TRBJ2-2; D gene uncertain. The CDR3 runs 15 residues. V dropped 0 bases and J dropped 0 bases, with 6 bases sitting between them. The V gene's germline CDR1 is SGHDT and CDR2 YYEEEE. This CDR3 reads CASSLVRANTGELFF. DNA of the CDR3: TGTGCCAGCAGCTTGGTAAGAGCGAACACCGGGGAGCTGTTTTTT.

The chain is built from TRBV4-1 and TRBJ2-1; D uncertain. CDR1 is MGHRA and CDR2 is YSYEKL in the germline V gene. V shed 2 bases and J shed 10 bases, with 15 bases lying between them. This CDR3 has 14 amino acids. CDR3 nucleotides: TGCGCCAGCAGCCAACCCCTAAGCTCCGGGGAGCAGTTCTTC. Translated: CASSQPLSSGEQFF.

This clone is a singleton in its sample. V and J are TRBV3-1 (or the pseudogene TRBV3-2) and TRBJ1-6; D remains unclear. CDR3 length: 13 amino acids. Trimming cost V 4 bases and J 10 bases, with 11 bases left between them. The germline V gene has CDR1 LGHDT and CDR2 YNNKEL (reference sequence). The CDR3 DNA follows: TGTGCCAGCAGCCGAGTACAGAGATCACCCCTCCACTTT. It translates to CASSRVQRSPLHF.

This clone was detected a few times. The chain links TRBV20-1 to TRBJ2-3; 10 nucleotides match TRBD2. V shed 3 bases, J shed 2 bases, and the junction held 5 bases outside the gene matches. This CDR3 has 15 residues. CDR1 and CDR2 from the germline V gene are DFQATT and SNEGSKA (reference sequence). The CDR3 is CSASERGGTTDTQYF. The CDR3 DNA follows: TGCAGTGCTAGTGAGCGGGGGGGAACCACAGATACGCAGTATTTT.

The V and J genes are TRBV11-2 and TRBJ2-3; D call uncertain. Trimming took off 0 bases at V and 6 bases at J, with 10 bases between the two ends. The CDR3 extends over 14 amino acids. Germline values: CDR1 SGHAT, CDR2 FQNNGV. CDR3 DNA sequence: TGTGCCAGCAGCTTAGACAGAACCGGGGATACGCAGTATTTT. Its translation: CASSLDRTGDTQYF.

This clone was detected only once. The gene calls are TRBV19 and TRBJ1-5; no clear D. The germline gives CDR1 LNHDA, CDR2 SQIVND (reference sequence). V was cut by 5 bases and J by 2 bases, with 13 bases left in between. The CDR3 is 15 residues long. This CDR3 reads CASSYIQMGNQPQHF. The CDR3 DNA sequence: TGTGCCAGTAGTTATATACAGATGGGCAATCAGCCCCAGCATTTT.

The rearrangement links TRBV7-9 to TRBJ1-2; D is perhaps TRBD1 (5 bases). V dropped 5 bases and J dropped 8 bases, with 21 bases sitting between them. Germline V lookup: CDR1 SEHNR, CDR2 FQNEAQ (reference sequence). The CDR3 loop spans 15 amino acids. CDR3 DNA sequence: TGTGCCAGCAGCACCGGCGGGGGGACTTCGTGGGGCTACACCTTC. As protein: CASSTGGGTSWGYTF.

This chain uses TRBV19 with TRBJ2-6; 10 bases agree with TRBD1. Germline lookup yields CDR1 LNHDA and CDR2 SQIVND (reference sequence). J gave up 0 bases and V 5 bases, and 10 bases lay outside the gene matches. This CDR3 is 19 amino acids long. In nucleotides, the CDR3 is TGTGCCAGTAGTGCCCGGGACCGGGACAGGGGCTCTGGGGCCAACGTCCTGACTTTC. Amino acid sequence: CASSARDRDRGSGANVLTF.

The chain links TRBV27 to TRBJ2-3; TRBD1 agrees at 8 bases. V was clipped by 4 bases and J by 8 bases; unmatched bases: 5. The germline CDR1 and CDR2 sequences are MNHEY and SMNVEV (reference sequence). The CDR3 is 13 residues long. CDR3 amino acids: CASSYNRGSTQYF. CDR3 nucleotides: TGTGCCAGCAGTTACAACAGGGGGAGTACGCAGTATTTT.

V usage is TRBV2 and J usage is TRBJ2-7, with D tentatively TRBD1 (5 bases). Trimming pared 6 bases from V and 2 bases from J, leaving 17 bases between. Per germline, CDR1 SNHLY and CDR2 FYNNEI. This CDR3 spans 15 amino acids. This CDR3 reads CASSEPLDSTYEQYF. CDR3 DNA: TGTGCCAGCAGCGAACCCCTCGACAGTACCTACGAGCAGTACTTC.

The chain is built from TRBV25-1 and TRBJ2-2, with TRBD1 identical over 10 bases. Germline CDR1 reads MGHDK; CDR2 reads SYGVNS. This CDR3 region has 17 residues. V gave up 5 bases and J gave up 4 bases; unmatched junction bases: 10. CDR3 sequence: CASSTLRQGAGTGELFF. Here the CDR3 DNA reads TGTGCCAGCAGTACCCTCAGACAGGGGGCAGGCACCGGGGAGCTGTTTTTT.

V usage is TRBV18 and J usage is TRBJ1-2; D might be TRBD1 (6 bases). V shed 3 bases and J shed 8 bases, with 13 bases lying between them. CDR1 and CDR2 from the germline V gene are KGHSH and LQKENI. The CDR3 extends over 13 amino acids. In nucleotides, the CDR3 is TGTGCCAGCTCACCCCCAGGGGTGAGCGGCTACACCTTC. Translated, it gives CASSPPGVSGYTF.

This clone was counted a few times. The CDR3: CASSTGQGNYGYTF. CDR3 coding DNA: TGTGCCAGCAGCACAGGACAGGGCAACTATGGCTACACCTTC. V and J are TRBV11-2 and TRBJ1-2; the match to TRBD1 covers 8 bases. Losses at the gene ends were 5 bases for V and 2 bases for J; bases not matched to a gene: 4. This CDR3 contains 14 residues. Germline CDR1 SGHAT, CDR2 FQNNGV.

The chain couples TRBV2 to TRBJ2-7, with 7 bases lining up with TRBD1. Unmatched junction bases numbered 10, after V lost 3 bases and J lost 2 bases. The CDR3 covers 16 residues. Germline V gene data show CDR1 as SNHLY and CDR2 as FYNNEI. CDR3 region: CASSDRWTGLTYEQYF. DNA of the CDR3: TGTGCCAGCAGTGACCGGTGGACAGGTCTAACCTACGAGCAGTACTTC. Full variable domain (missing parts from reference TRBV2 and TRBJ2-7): EPEVTQTPSHQVTQMGQEVILRCVPISNHLYFYWYRQILGQKVEFLVSFYNNEISEKSEIFDDQFSVERPDGSNFTLKIRSTKLEDSAMYFCASSDRWTGLTYEQYFGPGTRLTVT.

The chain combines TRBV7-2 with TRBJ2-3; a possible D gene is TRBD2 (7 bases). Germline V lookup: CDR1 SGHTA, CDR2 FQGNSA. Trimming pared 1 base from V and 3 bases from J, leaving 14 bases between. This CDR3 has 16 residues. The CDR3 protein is CASSLVAGARTDTQYF. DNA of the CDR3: TGTGCCAGCAGCTTAGTTGCGGGGGCGAGGACAGATACGCAGTATTTT. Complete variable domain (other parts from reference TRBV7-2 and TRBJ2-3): GAGVSQSPSNKVTEKGKDVELRCDPISGHTALYWYRQSLGQGLEFLIYFQGNSAPDKSGLPSDRFSAERTGGSVSTLTIQRTQQEDSAVYLCASSLVAGARTDTQYFGPGTRLTVL.

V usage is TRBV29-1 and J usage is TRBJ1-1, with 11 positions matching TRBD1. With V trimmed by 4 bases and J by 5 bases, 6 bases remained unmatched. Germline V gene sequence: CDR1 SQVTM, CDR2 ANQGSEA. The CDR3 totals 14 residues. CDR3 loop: CSVAEDRGPTEAFF. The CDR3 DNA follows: TGCAGCGTTGCCGAGGACAGGGGGCCTACTGAAGCTTTCTTT.

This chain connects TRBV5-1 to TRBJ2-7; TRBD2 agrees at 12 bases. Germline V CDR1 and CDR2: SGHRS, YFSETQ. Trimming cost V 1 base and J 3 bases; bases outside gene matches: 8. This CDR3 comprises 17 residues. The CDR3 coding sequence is TGCGCCAGCAGCTTGTCCCGGACTAGCGGGGATCACTACGAGCAGTACTTC. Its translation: CASSLSRTSGDHYEQYF.

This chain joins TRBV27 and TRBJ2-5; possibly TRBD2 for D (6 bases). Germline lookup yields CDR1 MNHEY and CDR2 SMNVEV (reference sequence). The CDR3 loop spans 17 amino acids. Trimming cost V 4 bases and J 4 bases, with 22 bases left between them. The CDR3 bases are TGTGCCAGCAGTTATCAGCGTCCGGAGGGAAGGGGAGAGACCCAGTACTTC. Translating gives CASSYQRPEGRGETQYF.

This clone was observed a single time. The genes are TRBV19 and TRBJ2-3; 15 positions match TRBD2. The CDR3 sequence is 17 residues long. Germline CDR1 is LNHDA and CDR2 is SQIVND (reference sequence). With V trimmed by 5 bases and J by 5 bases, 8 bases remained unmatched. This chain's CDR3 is CASSPRTSGGAKDTQYF. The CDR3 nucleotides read TGTGCCAGTAGTCCCCGGACTAGCGGGGGGGCGAAAGATACGCAGTATTTT.

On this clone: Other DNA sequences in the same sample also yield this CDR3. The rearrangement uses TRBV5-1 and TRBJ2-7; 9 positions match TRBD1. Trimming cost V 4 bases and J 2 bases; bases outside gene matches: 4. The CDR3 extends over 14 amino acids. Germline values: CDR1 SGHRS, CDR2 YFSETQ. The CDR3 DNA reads TGCGCCAGCAGCGGGGGACAGGGCGCCTACGAGCAGTACTTC. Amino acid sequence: CASSGGQGAYEQYF.

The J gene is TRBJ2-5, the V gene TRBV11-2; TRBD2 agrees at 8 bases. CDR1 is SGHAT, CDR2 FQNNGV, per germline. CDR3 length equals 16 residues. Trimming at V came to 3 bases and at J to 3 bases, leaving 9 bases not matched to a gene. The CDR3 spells CASSFGSGGVEETQYF. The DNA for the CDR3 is TGTGCCAGCAGCTTTGGGAGCGGGGGAGTAGAAGAGACCCAGTACTTC.

The CDR3 coding sequence is TGTGCCACCAGCAGACCCCTTCATGAGGGCGGGGAGCTGTTTTTT. Protein: CATSRPLHEGGELFF. The chain couples TRBV15 to TRBJ2-2; maybe TRBD2 (5 bases). Per the germline V gene, CDR1 is LNHNV and CDR2 is YYDKDF (reference sequence). CDR3 length: 15 amino acids. Trimming pared 2 bases from V and 7 bases from J, leaving 14 bases between.

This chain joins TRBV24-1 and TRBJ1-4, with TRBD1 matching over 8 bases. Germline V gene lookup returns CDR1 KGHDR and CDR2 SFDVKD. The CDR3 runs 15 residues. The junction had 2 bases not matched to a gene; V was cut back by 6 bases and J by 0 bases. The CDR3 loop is CATSTGGPTNEKLFF. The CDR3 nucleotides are TGTGCCACCAGTACAGGGGGACCAACTAATGAAAAACTGTTTTTT.